The entry below gives a single TCR beta chain sequence along with its context. V shed 1 base and J shed 7 bases, with 10 bases lying between them. CDR3 size: 13 residues. Germline V gives CDR1 SGHDN, CDR2 FVKESK. The data were obtained in a study of cytomegalovirus exposure and HLA in healthy donors. Libraries were prepared by immunoSEQ multiplex PCR; TCRdb keeps only in-frame clonotypes and omits some of them. The repertoire holds approximately 60,000 clones, around 92% seen once, with over 1% in the top ten. This sequence originates from a young woman in good health and CMV-seronegative. The chain is built from TRBV14 and TRBJ1-2; weak D call: TRBD1 (6 bases). The sequenced sample was PBMCs. The CDR3 nucleotides are TGTGCCAGCAGCCAAGCCCAACAGGGTGGCTACACCTTC. Translation: CASSQAQQGGYTF.